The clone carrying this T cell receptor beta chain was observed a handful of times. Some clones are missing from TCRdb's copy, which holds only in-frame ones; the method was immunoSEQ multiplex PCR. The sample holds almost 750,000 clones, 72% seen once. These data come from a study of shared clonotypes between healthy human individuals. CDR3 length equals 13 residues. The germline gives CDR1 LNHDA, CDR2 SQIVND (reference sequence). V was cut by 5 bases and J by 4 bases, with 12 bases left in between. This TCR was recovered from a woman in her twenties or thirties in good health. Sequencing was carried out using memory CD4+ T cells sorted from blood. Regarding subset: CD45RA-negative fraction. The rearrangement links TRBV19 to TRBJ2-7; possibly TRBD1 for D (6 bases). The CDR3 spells CASSSSGVYEQYF. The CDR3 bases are TGTGCCAGTAGTTCATCAGGGGTATACGAGCAGTACTTC. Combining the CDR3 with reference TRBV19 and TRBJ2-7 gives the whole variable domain DGGITQSPKYLFRKEGQNVTLSCEQNLNHDAMYWYRQDPGQGLRLIYYSQIVNDFQKGDIAEGYSVSREKKESFPLTVTSAQKNPTAFYLCASSSSGVYEQYFGPGTRLTVT.